These T cell receptor beta chains were read from a single sample in a study of Ad26.COV2.S vaccination and SARS-CoV-2 variants. Clones were read by immunoSEQ multiplex PCR, and TCRdb kept only the in-frame ones, dropping some. The data show approximately 240,000 clones, roughly 90% seen once. The sequencing used peripheral blood, collected in a trial of Ad26.COV2.S vaccine versus placebo. The receptors originated from a person aged 18-65 years who received the Ad26.COV2.S COVID-19 vaccine or a placebo. Each CDR3 is given with its conserved first and last residue. Fields, in order: V gene, J gene, clone size, D gene, CDR3 DNA, CDR3 protein. A D gene is named only where the DNA matches it firmly. Some rows have no size entry. The others give once, few or many, or a class for an expanded clone.

v_call: TRBV7-8; j_call: TRBJ2-1; clone_size: .; d_call: TRBD1; cdr3_nt: TGTGCCAGCAGCCCATTCCGACAGGGCACCTACAATGAGCAGTTCTTC; cdr3_aa: CASSPFRQGTYNEQFF
v_call: TRBV19; j_call: TRBJ2-7; clone_size: .; d_call: .; cdr3_nt: TGTGCCAGTAGTGTACAGGGCCACGAGCAGTACTTC; cdr3_aa: CASSVQGHEQYF
v_call: TRBV4-3; j_call: TRBJ1-1; clone_size: .; d_call: .; cdr3_nt: TGCGCCAGCTCTTCGGGACTTTTGAACACTGAAGCTTTCTTT; cdr3_aa: CASSSGLLNTEAFF
v_call: TRBV5-6; j_call: TRBJ2-5; clone_size: .; d_call: .; cdr3_nt: TGTGCCAGCAGCTTGGCCGACGGGAGAAGGGCCCAGTACTTC; cdr3_aa: CASSLADGRRAQYF
v_call: TRBV7-6; j_call: TRBJ1-4; clone_size: .; d_call: TRBD1; cdr3_nt: TGTGCCAGCAGCTTATCGGGACAGCTTGCAACTAATGAAAAACTGTTTTTT; cdr3_aa: CASSLSGQLATNEKLFF
v_call: TRBV19; j_call: TRBJ2-7; clone_size: .; d_call: TRBD2; cdr3_nt: TGTGCCAGTAGTCCGGGACTAGCGGGGAACGAGCAGTACTTC; cdr3_aa: CASSPGLAGNEQYF
v_call: TRBV29-1; j_call: TRBJ1-2; clone_size: .; d_call: .; cdr3_nt: TGCAGCGTTTCGAACTCCGGAAACTATGGCTACACCTTC; cdr3_aa: CSVSNSGNYGYTF
v_call: TRBV10-3; j_call: TRBJ2-3; clone_size: .; d_call: TRBD1; cdr3_nt: TGTGCCATCAGTGGCACCGGGACAGGGGGCTCAGATACGCAGTATTTT; cdr3_aa: CAISGTGTGGSDTQYF
v_call: TRBV29-1; j_call: TRBJ2-5; clone_size: .; d_call: TRBD1; cdr3_nt: TGCAGCCATCAGGCAGGGGGATTTGGAGAGACCCAGTACTTC; cdr3_aa: CSHQAGGFGETQYF
v_call: TRBV10-1; j_call: TRBJ2-7; clone_size: .; d_call: TRBD1; cdr3_nt: TGCGCCAGCAGTGACCGACCGGGACAGGTACCCTACGAGCAGTACTTC; cdr3_aa: CASSDRPGQVPYEQYF
v_call: TRBV10-2; j_call: TRBJ1-1; clone_size: .; d_call: .; cdr3_nt: TGCGCCAGCAGTCCGCCGGGGGAAGTGAACACTGAAGCTTTCTTT; cdr3_aa: CASSPPGEVNTEAFF
v_call: TRBV19; j_call: TRBJ2-7; clone_size: .; d_call: .; cdr3_nt: TGTGCCAGTAGTATAGCGGCTAGCGTCTCCTACGAGCAGTACTTC; cdr3_aa: CASSIAASVSYEQYF
v_call: TRBV7-9; j_call: TRBJ2-3; clone_size: .; d_call: .; cdr3_nt: TGTGCCAGCAGCTTATTGTCCGGGCAGTCTAGCACAGATACGCAGTATTTT; cdr3_aa: CASSLLSGQSSTDTQYF
v_call: TRBV5-1; j_call: TRBJ2-3; clone_size: .; d_call: TRBD2; cdr3_nt: TGCGCCAGCAGCCCCCGGTTGACGGGGGGGACAGATACGCAGTATTTT; cdr3_aa: CASSPRLTGGTDTQYF
v_call: TRBV5-1; j_call: TRBJ2-1; clone_size: .; d_call: .; cdr3_nt: TGCGCCAGCAGCTTCCGGGGGCTGTCGGACCGCTACAATGAGCAGTTCTTC; cdr3_aa: CASSFRGLSDRYNEQFF
v_call: TRBV5-1; j_call: TRBJ2-2; clone_size: .; d_call: .; cdr3_nt: TGCGCCAGCACTCCTACCGGGGGGAACACCGGGGAGCTGTTTTTT; cdr3_aa: CASTPTGGNTGELFF
v_call: TRBV9; j_call: TRBJ1-1; clone_size: .; d_call: TRBD1; cdr3_nt: TGTGCCAGCAGCGTATGGGACAGGACTATGAACACTGAAGCTTTCTTT; cdr3_aa: CASSVWDRTMNTEAFF
v_call: TRBV5-8; j_call: TRBJ2-3; clone_size: once; d_call: TRBD1; cdr3_nt: TGTGCCAGCAGCTTATCGGTACAGGGGTGGGACACAGATACGCAGTATTTT; cdr3_aa: CASSLSVQGWDTDTQYF
v_call: TRBV10-3; j_call: TRBJ1-1; clone_size: .; d_call: .; cdr3_nt: TGTGCCATCAGTGAGTCGATAGGGACGAACACTGAAGCTTTCTTT; cdr3_aa: CAISESIGTNTEAFF
v_call: TRBV7-2; j_call: TRBJ2-7; clone_size: .; d_call: .; cdr3_nt: TGTGCCAGGAGGTCGTGTCTGTACTTC; cdr3_aa: CARRSCLYF
v_call: TRBV2; j_call: TRBJ1-1; clone_size: .; d_call: .; cdr3_nt: TGTGCCAGCGGGGGAAACCGGGCCTCGGCTTTCTTT; cdr3_aa: CASGGNRASAFF
v_call: TRBV9; j_call: TRBJ2-1; clone_size: once; d_call: TRBD1; cdr3_nt: TGTGCCAGCAGCGTAACCCGGACAGGGGGCTACAATGAGCAGTTCTTC; cdr3_aa: CASSVTRTGGYNEQFF
v_call: TRBV30; j_call: TRBJ1-4; clone_size: .; d_call: .; cdr3_nt: TGTGCCTGGAGCGCCTGGAGTGCAACTAATGAAAAACTGTTTTTT; cdr3_aa: CAWSAWSATNEKLFF
v_call: TRBV19; j_call: TRBJ1-1; clone_size: .; d_call: TRBD1; cdr3_nt: TGTGCCAGTAGTAATACAGGGGGGAACACTGAAGCTTTCTTT; cdr3_aa: CASSNTGGNTEAFF
v_call: TRBV7-8; j_call: TRBJ2-5; clone_size: .; d_call: .; cdr3_nt: TGTGCCAGCATCCCCTTCCTCCGGGCCCAAGTCAAGGAGACCCAGTACTTC; cdr3_aa: CASIPFLRAQVKETQYF
v_call: TRBV5-4; j_call: TRBJ2-7; clone_size: few; d_call: TRBD1; cdr3_nt: TGTGCCAGCAGCCGGGGACAGGACACCTACGAGCAGTACTTC; cdr3_aa: CASSRGQDTYEQYF
v_call: TRBV28; j_call: TRBJ1-5; clone_size: .; d_call: TRBD1; cdr3_nt: TGTGCCAGCAGGGACGACAGGGATAATCAGCCCCAGCATTTT; cdr3_aa: CASRDDRDNQPQHF
v_call: TRBV25-1; j_call: TRBJ1-1; clone_size: .; d_call: .; cdr3_nt: TGTGCCAGCACTGAAAGGACTGAAGCTTTCTTT; cdr3_aa: CASTERTEAFF
v_call: TRBV6-2/TRBV6-3; j_call: TRBJ1-2; clone_size: .; d_call: TRBD1; cdr3_nt: TGTGCCAGCAGCGGACAGGGTTTTGACTATGGCTACACCTTC; cdr3_aa: CASSGQGFDYGYTF
v_call: TRBV6-2/TRBV6-3; j_call: TRBJ2-2; clone_size: .; d_call: TRBD1; cdr3_nt: TGTGCCAGCAGTTACCCGACAGGGGACACCGGGGAGCTGTTTTTT; cdr3_aa: CASSYPTGDTGELFF
v_call: TRBV11-2; j_call: TRBJ2-2; clone_size: .; d_call: .; cdr3_nt: TGTGCCAGCAGCTTCAATGGCGGGGAGCTGTTTTTT; cdr3_aa: CASSFNGGELFF
v_call: TRBV9; j_call: TRBJ1-3; clone_size: .; d_call: .; cdr3_nt: TGTGCCAGCAGCGTAAACGGGCTCTCTCGCTCTGGAAACACCATATATTTT; cdr3_aa: CASSVNGLSRSGNTIYF
v_call: TRBV6-4; j_call: TRBJ2-2; clone_size: .; d_call: .; cdr3_nt: TGTGCCAGCAGGGCGTGGGAGGAAACCGGGGAGCTGTTTTTT; cdr3_aa: CASRAWEETGELFF
v_call: TRBV10-2; j_call: TRBJ2-2; clone_size: .; d_call: .; cdr3_nt: TGCGCCAGCAGTGAGTCCTTCGCTAGCTTGGTGACCGGGGAGCTGTTTTTT; cdr3_aa: CASSESFASLVTGELFF
v_call: TRBV27; j_call: TRBJ1-1; clone_size: .; d_call: .; cdr3_nt: TGTGCCAGCAGTTCGGCTTCGCGGGACACTGAAGCTTTCTTT; cdr3_aa: CASSSASRDTEAFF
v_call: TRBV19; j_call: TRBJ2-5; clone_size: .; d_call: TRBD2; cdr3_nt: TGTGCCAGTAGTATTAGCGGGGGGCCAGGGGAGACCCAGTACTTC; cdr3_aa: CASSISGGPGETQYF
v_call: TRBV5-5; j_call: TRBJ2-1; clone_size: .; d_call: .; cdr3_nt: TGTGCCAGCGGAGTGACAGTCCCCCACAATGAGCAGTTCTTC; cdr3_aa: CASGVTVPHNEQFF
v_call: TRBV19; j_call: TRBJ2-3; clone_size: .; d_call: TRBD2; cdr3_nt: TGTGCCAGTAGTATTCAAGCGGGGGGGTCGGATACGCAGTATTTT; cdr3_aa: CASSIQAGGSDTQYF
v_call: TRBV5-6; j_call: TRBJ2-1; clone_size: once; d_call: .; cdr3_nt: TGTGCCAGCAGCTCAGTAGATGAGCAGTTCTTC; cdr3_aa: CASSSVDEQFF
v_call: TRBV12-2; j_call: TRBJ2-7; clone_size: .; d_call: .; cdr3_nt: TGTGCAAGTCGCCCGGACTGGCTTTACGAGCAGTACTTC; cdr3_aa: CASRPDWLYEQYF
v_call: TRBV30; j_call: TRBJ1-4; clone_size: few; d_call: .; cdr3_nt: TGTGCCTGGAACAAGGGGAGGTGGGGTAATGAAAAACTGTTTTTT; cdr3_aa: CAWNKGRWGNEKLFF
v_call: TRBV7-2; j_call: TRBJ2-2; clone_size: once; d_call: TRBD1; cdr3_nt: TGTGCCAGCAGCTTAGCCGTACAGGGGCTCGGGGAGCTGTTTTTT; cdr3_aa: CASSLAVQGLGELFF
v_call: TRBV28; j_call: TRBJ2-6; clone_size: once; d_call: .; cdr3_nt: TGTGCCAGCAGTTCCCCTCCACAATATGGGGCCAACGTCCTGACTTTC; cdr3_aa: CASSSPPQYGANVLTF
v_call: TRBV6-5; j_call: TRBJ2-1; clone_size: .; d_call: .; cdr3_nt: TGTGCCAGCAGCCCGACAGGATCCTACAATGAGCAGTTCTTC; cdr3_aa: CASSPTGSYNEQFF
v_call: TRBV27; j_call: TRBJ1-5; clone_size: .; d_call: TRBD1; cdr3_nt: TGTGCCAGCAGTTTCCTCGGGACAGACTATAGCAATCAGCCCCAGCATTTT; cdr3_aa: CASSFLGTDYSNQPQHF
v_call: TRBV18; j_call: TRBJ2-5; clone_size: .; d_call: .; cdr3_nt: TGTGCCAGCTCTTCTTTACCCCAAGAGACCCAGTACTTC; cdr3_aa: CASSSLPQETQYF
v_call: TRBV6-5; j_call: TRBJ1-2; clone_size: .; d_call: .; cdr3_nt: TGTGCCAGCAGTTACTCGGGGGCGGGCTACACCTTC; cdr3_aa: CASSYSGAGYTF
v_call: TRBV28; j_call: TRBJ1-6; clone_size: .; d_call: .; cdr3_nt: TGTGCCAGCAGTTCGACAGTCGCCTCCTATAATTCACCCCTCCACTTT; cdr3_aa: CASSSTVASYNSPLHF
v_call: TRBV6-5; j_call: TRBJ2-7; clone_size: .; d_call: .; cdr3_nt: TGTGCCAGCAGCCAACTACAGGGAAACTACGAGCAGTACTTC; cdr3_aa: CASSQLQGNYEQYF
v_call: TRBV6-5; j_call: TRBJ1-3; clone_size: .; d_call: .; cdr3_nt: TGTGCCAGCAGTTTCCAGGACAGACCCGGAAACACCATATATTTT; cdr3_aa: CASSFQDRPGNTIYF
v_call: TRBV18; j_call: TRBJ1-2; clone_size: once; d_call: .; cdr3_nt: TGTGCCAGCTCACCACCGCTCGGACAGCTCTATGGCTACACCTTC; cdr3_aa: CASSPPLGQLYGYTF
v_call: TRBV5-1; j_call: TRBJ2-5; clone_size: .; d_call: .; cdr3_nt: TGCGCCAGCAGCACAGGGCTAGCGAGAGAGACCCAGTACTTC; cdr3_aa: CASSTGLARETQYF
v_call: TRBV29-1; j_call: TRBJ1-1; clone_size: .; d_call: .; cdr3_nt: TGCAGCGTTGAGCAGGGAGCTGAAGCTTTCTTT; cdr3_aa: CSVEQGAEAFF
v_call: TRBV11-2; j_call: TRBJ2-2; clone_size: .; d_call: TRBD2; cdr3_nt: TGTGCCAGCAGCTTACTAGCGGGAGTTAACGGGGAGCTGTTTTTT; cdr3_aa: CASSLLAGVNGELFF
v_call: TRBV5-4; j_call: TRBJ1-1; clone_size: .; d_call: .; cdr3_nt: TGTGCCAGCATCCCAGCAGGACGTCAGACGAACACTGAAGCTTTCTTT; cdr3_aa: CASIPAGRQTNTEAFF
v_call: TRBV10-3; j_call: TRBJ2-5; clone_size: .; d_call: .; cdr3_nt: TGTGCCATCAGTGAACCGGGGGAGACCCAGTACTTC; cdr3_aa: CAISEPGETQYF